This TCR beta chain was profiled in a study of blood T cell repertoires in COVID-19. Study-level information: Donors in the United States, Italy and Spain gave samples during acute or convalescent COVID-19. PBMCs, B-cell-depleted T cells, or T cells were the source of the cDNA or gDNA that made up the material.

Authors' data handling: Quantification of nucleated cells was approximated via reference gene primer amplification. TCRdb keeps only in-frame clones here, not all; method: immunoSEQ multiplex PCR. That table supplies the V and J calls and clone size; D and trimming were determined from the DNA. The data show about 250,000 clones, approximately 86% seen once. The germline gives CDR1 WNHNN, CDR2 SYGVQD (reference sequence). V gave up 0 bases and J gave up 10 bases, with 7 bases separating them. The CDR3 is 12 residues long. It was during active infection that Seattle patients were enrolled and then longitudinally followed.

This sequence originates from a human donor with COVID-19, enrolled during active disease. The donor label of this sample is uncertain. The rearrangement uses TRBV10-1 and TRBJ2-1; tentative D call: TRBD1 (6 bases). Sequencing input: peripheral blood. CDR3 in DNA: TGCGCCAGCAGTGAGTCGACAGGAGAGCAGTTCTTC. Amino acid sequence: CASSESTGEQFF.